This T cell receptor (beta chain) was obtained from a study of cytomegalovirus exposure and HLA in healthy donors. The PCR employed 60 Vbeta primers together with 13 Jbeta primers. Data came from immunoSEQ multiplex PCR; TCRdb stores just in-frame clones and leaves some out. The data hold around 180,000 clones, with 65% to 85% observed a single time. The germline CDR1 and CDR2 sequences are SGDLS and YYNGEE. This CDR3 has 16 residues. The ends lost 4 bases at V and 5 bases at J; junction bases unmatched: 13. V usage is TRBV9 and J usage is TRBJ1-2, with 8 bases that match TRBD1. Source material: PBMCs. This sequence originates from a woman aged 30 to 39 in good health and CMV-seropositive. The CDR3 loop is CASSTPSGDRRYGYTF. In DNA, the CDR3 is TGTGCCAGCAGCACCCCCTCAGGGGACAGGCGATATGGCTACACCTTC. Full variable domain (remainder filled in from reference TRBV9 and TRBJ1-2): DSGVTQTPKHLITATGQRVTLRCSPRSGDLSVYWYQQSLDQGLQFLIQYYNGEERAKGNILERFSAQQFPDLHSELNLSSLELGDSALYFCASSTPSGDRRYGYTFGSGTRLTVV.